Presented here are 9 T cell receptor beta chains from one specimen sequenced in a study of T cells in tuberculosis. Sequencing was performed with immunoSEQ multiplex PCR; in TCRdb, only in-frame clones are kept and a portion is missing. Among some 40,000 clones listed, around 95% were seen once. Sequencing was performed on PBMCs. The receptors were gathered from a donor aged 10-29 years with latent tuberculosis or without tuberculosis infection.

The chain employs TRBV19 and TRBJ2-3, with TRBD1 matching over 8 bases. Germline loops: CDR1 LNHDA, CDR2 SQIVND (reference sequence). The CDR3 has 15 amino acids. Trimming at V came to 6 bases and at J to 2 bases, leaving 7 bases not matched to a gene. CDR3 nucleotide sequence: TGTGCCAGTAGGAGGGACAGGCAGTACACAGATACGCAGTATTTT. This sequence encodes CASRRDRQYTDTQYF.

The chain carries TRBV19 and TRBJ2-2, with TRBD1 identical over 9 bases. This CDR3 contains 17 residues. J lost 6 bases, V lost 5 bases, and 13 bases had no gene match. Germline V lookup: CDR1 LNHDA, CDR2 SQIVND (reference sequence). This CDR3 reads CASSSQEGTGFSGELFF. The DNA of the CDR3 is TGTGCCAGTAGTTCCCAAGAGGGGACAGGGTTCTCCGGGGAGCTGTTTTTT. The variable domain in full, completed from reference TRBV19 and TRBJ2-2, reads DGGITQSPKYLFRKEGQNVTLSCEQNLNHDAMYWYRQDPGQGLRLIYYSQIVNDFQKGDIAEGYSVSREKKESFPLTVTSAQKNPTAFYLCASSSQEGTGFSGELFFGEGSRLTVL.

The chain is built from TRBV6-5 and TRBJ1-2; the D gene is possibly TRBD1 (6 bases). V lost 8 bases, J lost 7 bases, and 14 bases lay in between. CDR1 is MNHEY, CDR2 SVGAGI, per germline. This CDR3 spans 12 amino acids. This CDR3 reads CASSAGQIGYTF. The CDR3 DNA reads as TGTGCCAGCTCCGCTGGACAGATTGGCTACACCTTC.

CDR3 protein: CASSETGTSGGYGEQFF. The CDR3, as DNA: TGCGCCAGCAGTGAAACCGGGACTAGCGGGGGGTACGGTGAGCAGTTCTTC. V gene TRBV10-2 combines with J gene TRBJ2-1, with TRBD2 matching over 15 bases. CDR3 length equals 17 residues. The V segment lost 3 bases and the J segment 9 bases; nucleotides outside the gene matches: 9. Germline CDR1 is WSHSY and CDR2 is SAAADI.

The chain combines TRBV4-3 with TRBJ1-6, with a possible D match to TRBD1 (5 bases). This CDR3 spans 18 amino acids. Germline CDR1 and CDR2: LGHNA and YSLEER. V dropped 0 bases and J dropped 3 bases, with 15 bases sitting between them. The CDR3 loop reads CASSQDLTGPSYNSPLHF. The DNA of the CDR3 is TGCGCCAGCAGCCAAGATCTTACAGGTCCTAGCTATAATTCACCCCTCCACTTT.

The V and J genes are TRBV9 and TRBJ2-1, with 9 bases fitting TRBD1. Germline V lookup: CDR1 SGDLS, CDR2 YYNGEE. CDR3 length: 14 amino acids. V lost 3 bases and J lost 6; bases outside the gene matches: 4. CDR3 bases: TGTGCCAGCAGCGGGGACAGGGTGGGCAATGAGCAGTTCTTC. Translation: CASSGDRVGNEQFF.

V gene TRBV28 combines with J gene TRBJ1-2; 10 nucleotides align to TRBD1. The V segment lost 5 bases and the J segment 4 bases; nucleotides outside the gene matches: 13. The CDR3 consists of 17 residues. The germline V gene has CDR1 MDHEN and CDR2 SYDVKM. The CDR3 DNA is TGTGCCAGCAGTGGGGACAGGGGAGTAGCTTATTCCTATGGCTACACCTTC. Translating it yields CASSGDRGVAYSYGYTF.

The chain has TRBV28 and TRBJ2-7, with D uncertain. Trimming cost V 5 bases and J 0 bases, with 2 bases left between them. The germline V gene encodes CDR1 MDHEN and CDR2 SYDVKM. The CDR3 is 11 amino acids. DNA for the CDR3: TGTGCCAGCAGTCACTCCTACGAGCAGTACTTC. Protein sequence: CASSHSYEQYF.

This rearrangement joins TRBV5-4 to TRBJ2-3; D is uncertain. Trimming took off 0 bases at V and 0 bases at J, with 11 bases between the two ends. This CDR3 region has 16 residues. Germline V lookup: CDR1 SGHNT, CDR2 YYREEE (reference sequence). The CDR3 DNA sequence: TGTGCCAGCAGCTTGGGTTCTATATCTAGCACAGATACGCAGTATTTT. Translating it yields CASSLGSISSTDTQYF.